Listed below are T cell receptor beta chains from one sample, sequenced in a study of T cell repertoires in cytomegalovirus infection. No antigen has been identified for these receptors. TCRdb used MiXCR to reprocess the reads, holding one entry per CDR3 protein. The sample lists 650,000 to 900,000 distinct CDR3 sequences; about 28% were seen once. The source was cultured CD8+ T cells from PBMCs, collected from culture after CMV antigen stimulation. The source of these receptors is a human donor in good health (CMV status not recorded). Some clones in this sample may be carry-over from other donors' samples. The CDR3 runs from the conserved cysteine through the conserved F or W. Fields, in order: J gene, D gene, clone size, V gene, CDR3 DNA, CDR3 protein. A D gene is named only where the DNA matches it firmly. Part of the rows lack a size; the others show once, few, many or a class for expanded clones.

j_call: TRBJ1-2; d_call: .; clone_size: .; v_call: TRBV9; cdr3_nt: TGTGCCAGCAGCGCGCGACAGACAGATAACTATGGCTACACCTTC; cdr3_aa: CASSARQTDNYGYTF
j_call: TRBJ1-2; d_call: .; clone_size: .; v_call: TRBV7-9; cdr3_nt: TGTGCCAGCAGCCCACCCGCGGGGCGCTTGCCTGGCTACACCTTC; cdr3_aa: CASSPPAGRLPGYTF
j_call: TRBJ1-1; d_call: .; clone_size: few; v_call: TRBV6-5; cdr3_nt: TGTGCCAGCACCGGGTTCGACACTGAAGCTTTCTTT; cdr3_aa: CASTGFDTEAFF
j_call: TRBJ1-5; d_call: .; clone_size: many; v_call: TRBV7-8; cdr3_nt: TGTGCCAGCAGCTCCAGAGGTCAAATTAGCAATCAGCCCCAGCATTTT; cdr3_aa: CASSSRGQISNQPQHF
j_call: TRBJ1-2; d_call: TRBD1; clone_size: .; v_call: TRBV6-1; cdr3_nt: TGTGCCAGCAGACTGGGACAGGGTAGCTATGGCTACACCTTC; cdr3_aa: CASRLGQGSYGYTF
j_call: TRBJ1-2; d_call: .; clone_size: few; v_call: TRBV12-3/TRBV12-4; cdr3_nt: TGTGCCAGCAGTTTTAGTGGTGGCTACACCTTC; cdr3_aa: CASSFSGGYTF
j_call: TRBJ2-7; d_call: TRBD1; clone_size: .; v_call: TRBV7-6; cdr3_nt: TGTGCCAGCAGCTTAGCAACAGGGGGCAGATCCTACGAGCAGTACTTC; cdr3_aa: CASSLATGGRSYEQYF
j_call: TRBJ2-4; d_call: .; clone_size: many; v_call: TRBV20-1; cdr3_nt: TGCAGTGCTAGAGATGAGGGCCTCTGGAACATTCAGTACTTC; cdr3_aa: CSARDEGLWNIQYF
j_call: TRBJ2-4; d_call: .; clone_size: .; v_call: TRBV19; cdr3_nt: TGTGCCAGTAGACCTAACAGAGCCTCCGCCAAAAACATTCAGTACTTC; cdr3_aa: CASRPNRASAKNIQYF
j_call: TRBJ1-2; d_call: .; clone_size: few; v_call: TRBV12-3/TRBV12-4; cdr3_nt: TGTGCCAGCAGTTCCCACACCTACTATGGCTACACCTTC; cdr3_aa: CASSSHTYYGYTF
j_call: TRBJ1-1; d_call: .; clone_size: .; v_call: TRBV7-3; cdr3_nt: TGTGCCAGCAGCCGGGTCTCGGGGACTGAAGCTTTCTTT; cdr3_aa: CASSRVSGTEAFF
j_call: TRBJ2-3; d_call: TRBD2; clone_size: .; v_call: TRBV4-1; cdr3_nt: TGCGCCAGCAGCCAGGGACTAGCGGGCCAAGATACGCAGTATTTT; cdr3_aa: CASSQGLAGQDTQYF
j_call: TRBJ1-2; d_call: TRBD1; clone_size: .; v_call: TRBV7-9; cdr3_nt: TGTGCCAGCTCTGGGGGACGGACAGGTCCGAGAGCCGGCTACACCTTC; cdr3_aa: CASSGGRTGPRAGYTF
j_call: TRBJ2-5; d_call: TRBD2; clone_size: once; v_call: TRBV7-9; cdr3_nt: TGTGCCAGCAGCTTGGGGACTAGCGGGGGGTCGTACCAAGAGACCCAGTACTTC; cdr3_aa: CASSLGTSGGSYQETQYF
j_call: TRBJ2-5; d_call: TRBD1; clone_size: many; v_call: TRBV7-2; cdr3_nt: TGTGCCAGCAGCTTAACCTTTCACAGGGGGCTGGGAGAGACCCAGTACTTC; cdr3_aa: CASSLTFHRGLGETQYF
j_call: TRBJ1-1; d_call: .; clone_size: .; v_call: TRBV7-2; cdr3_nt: TGTGCCAGCAGACCTTACTCCAGGGACACTGAAGCTTTCTTT; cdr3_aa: CASRPYSRDTEAFF
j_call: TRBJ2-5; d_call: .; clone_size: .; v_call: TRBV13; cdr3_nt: TGTGCCAGCAGCTTACTCTTGGAGGGGGAGACCCAGTACTTC; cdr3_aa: CASSLLLEGETQYF
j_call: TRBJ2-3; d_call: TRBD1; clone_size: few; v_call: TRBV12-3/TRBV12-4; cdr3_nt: TGTGCCAGCAGCCCGACAGGGGACACAGATACGCAGTATTTT; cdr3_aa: CASSPTGDTDTQYF
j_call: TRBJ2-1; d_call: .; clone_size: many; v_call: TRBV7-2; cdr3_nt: TGTGCCAGCAGCTTAGGTAGGGGGAGCTCCTACAATGAGCAGTTCTTC; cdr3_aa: CASSLGRGSSYNEQFF
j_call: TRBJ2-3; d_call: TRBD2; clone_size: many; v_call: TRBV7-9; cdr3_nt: TGTGCCAGCAGCTTACTCCTAGCGGCAAGCACAGATACGCAGTATTTT; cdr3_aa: CASSLLLAASTDTQYF
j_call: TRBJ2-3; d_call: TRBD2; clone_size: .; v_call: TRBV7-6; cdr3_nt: TGTGCCAGCAGCTTGCCGGGACTAGGACACACAGATACGCAGTATTTT; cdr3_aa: CASSLPGLGHTDTQYF
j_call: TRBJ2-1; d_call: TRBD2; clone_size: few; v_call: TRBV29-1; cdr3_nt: TGCAGCGTCGGCGGGGGGGCTTACAATGAGCAGTTCTTC; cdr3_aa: CSVGGGAYNEQFF
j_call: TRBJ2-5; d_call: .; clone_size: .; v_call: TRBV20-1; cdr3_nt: TGCAGTGCTAGAGATGGACTATTGGGGACCCAGTACTTC; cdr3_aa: CSARDGLLGTQYF
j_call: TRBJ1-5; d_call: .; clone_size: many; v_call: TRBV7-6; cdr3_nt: TGTGCCAGCAGCTTCACGGACAACCAGAATCAGCCCCAGCATTTT; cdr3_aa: CASSFTDNQNQPQHF
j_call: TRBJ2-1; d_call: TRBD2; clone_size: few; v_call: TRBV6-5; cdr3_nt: TGTGCCAGCACCTGGACTAGCGGGGGCTACAATGAGCAGTTCTTC; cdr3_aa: CASTWTSGGYNEQFF